Following are 5 T cell receptor beta chains from one sample sequenced in a study of T cells after yellow fever vaccination. TCRdb re-called the 5' RACE reads through MiXCR, storing one row per CDR3 protein. The sample carries nearly 550,000 distinct CDR3 sequences, 15% to 20% recorded once. The specimen was PBMCs, collected 15 days after the yellow fever booster vaccination. These receptors originate from a man in his thirties or forties who received the YFV17D yellow fever vaccine.

This rearrangement joins TRBV9 to TRBJ2-7, with D hard to call. The germline gives CDR1 SGDLS, CDR2 YYNGEE. This CDR3 has 15 amino acids. Trimming left V 4 bases short and J 3 bases short, with 17 bases between. This CDR3 is CASSLTGETVYEQYF. The CDR3 bases are TGTGCCAGCAGCCTCACTGGGGAAACGGTCTACGAGCAGTACTTC.

This chain connects TRBV4-2 to TRBJ2-5; 7 bases match TRBD2. CDR1 and CDR2 from the germline V gene are LGHNA and YNFKEQ. The CDR3 contains 15 residues. Trimming removed 3 bases from V and 3 bases from J; junction bases left unmatched: 7. This chain's CDR3 is CASSHQTGREETQYF. In DNA, the CDR3 is TGTGCCAGCAGCCACCAGACGGGGAGGGAAGAGACCCAGTACTTC.

A few counts support this clonotype. V gene TRBV29-1 combines with J gene TRBJ2-5; 9 positions agree with TRBD1. The CDR3 extends over 11 amino acids. Trimming took 8 bases from V and 5 from J; bases not matched to a gene: 3. Germline lookup yields CDR1 SQVTM and CDR2 ANQGSEA. This chain's CDR3 is CSTGQGETQYF. In DNA, the CDR3 is TGCAGCACTGGACAGGGGGAGACCCAGTACTTC.

In the case of this clonotype: Relative to the germline gene, one junction end is altered; a read error may explain this. The rearrangement joins TRBV20-1 to TRBJ2-7; 8 bases map to TRBD2. In germline, CDR1 is DFQATT, CDR2 SNEGSKA (reference sequence). CDR3 size: 16 residues. CDR3 sequence (DNA): TGCTGTGCTAGAGCAACCTCTAGCGGGCTCTTCTACGAGCAGTACTTC. This gives the protein CCARATSSGLFYEQYF.

This sequence joins TRBV11-2 and TRBJ1-2; D uncertain. Germline lookup yields CDR1 SGHAT and CDR2 FQNNGV. This CDR3 contains 16 residues. V was cut by 0 bases and J by 4 bases, with 15 bases left in between. The CDR3 nucleotides read TGTGCCAGCAGCTTAGATGCTCGCCCAGACCTCTATGGCTACACCTTC. This translates into CASSLDARPDLYGYTF. The full variable domain, in which reference TRBV11-2 and TRBJ1-2 provide the parts outside the CDR3, is EAGVAQSPRYKIIEKRQSVAFWCNPISGHATLYWYQQILGQGPKLLIQFQNNGVVDDSQLPKDRFSAERLKGVDSTLKIQPAKLEDSAVYLCASSLDARPDLYGYTFGSGTRLTVV.